This T cell receptor beta chain was captured by sequencing in a study of T cell clonality in common variable immunodeficiency. Germline V lookup: CDR1 DFQATT, CDR2 SNEGSKA (reference sequence). Between the trimmed V and J ends, which lost 5 bases and 4 bases, there was a span of 8 bases. This CDR3 spans 11 amino acids. Points from the study as a whole: CVID subjects showed higher TCRbeta clonality than healthy controls. Patient heterogeneity in the CVID cohort limited correlations between repertoire features and clinical complications. Fewer TCRbeta clones were shared among CVID subjects than controls.

The method was immunoSEQ multiplex PCR; TCRdb's version includes in-frame clones alone and lacks a portion of them. The sample is made up of about 28,000 clones, none counted only once. This clone was found many times. The target antigen is unknown. Sequencing ends 3 residues short of the CDR3 end; the germline J gene provides the rest. Material: peripheral blood mononuclear cells. This clonotype was sampled from a person aged 18 to 75 in good health. The rearrangement links TRBV20-1 to TRBJ1-2; D not resolved. The CDR3 DNA, read in part, is TGCAGTGCTTACGACTTCTATGGC. It yields the protein CSAYDFYG. The whole CDR3 sequence reads CSAYDFYGYTF.